Here is one T cell receptor (beta chain) with its context. This clone showed up just a few times. There is no known antigen for this receptor. No clone much larger than this one lies a single base away; base qualities are absent. The entire isolated RNA was reverse transcribed using the High Capacity cDNA Reverse Transcription Kit, and thus expressed TCRB transcripts were sequenced. Deep immunoSEQ sequencing was performed on naive, central memory and regulatory T cell samples, with an average of about 3.57 million total reads per sample. Sorted cells were lysed in RLT buffer and RNA was extracted with DNase-treated RNeasy Micro or Mini kits, depending on cell number. To prevent cross-contamination, each cell subset was processed individually, whereas patient and healthy donor samples were processed jointly. TCRB sequences were amplified from cDNA with the immunoSEQ multiplex PCR, producing 87-bp fragments spanning the CDR3 region. The amplicons were sequenced using the Illumina HiSeq platform. The authors processed their data as follows. PCR bias was computationally corrected using synthetic template baselines, reads within Hamming distance 2 were collapsed, and singletons that could not be merged were discarded. Reads were aligned to IMGT to assign V, D and J genes, CDR3 length, and insertions or deletions at six rearrangement sites. Within each subset, clonotype counts were normalized to sorted cell number, and only after that were true diversity and Gini coefficients computed with the tcR R package. The overlap coefficient, calculated on TCRB nucleotide sequences, was used to quantify repertoire sharing. What TCRdb holds here is the immuneACCESS table cut down to in-frame rearrangements. Part of the clones is not present; checked against another copy, under half of the missing clones reflect an unresolved V gene, and the others are unexplained. D and trimming were read from the DNA, whereas the V and J calls and clone size are those reported in that table. Recorded for this sample are about 190,000 clones; less than 9.5% of them occurred a single time. The biggest ten clones account for approximately 0.87% of the sample.

From each donor, a single peripheral blood sample of roughly 0.11 L on average was drawn into heparinised tubes. Naive, central memory, regulatory and stem cell-like memory CD4+ T cells were sorted on a BD FACSAria II using a panel including CD45RO, CCR7, CD25, CD127, CD95 and CD27. Every sorted population had a purity above 95%. PBMCs were isolated immediately by Lymphoprep density gradient centrifugation and stained directly without culture. So that batch effects would be minimized, each experiment stained and sorted samples in pairs, pairing one healthy donor with one patient. CDR1 and CDR2 (MDHEN, SYDVKM) derive from the germline V gene. Including cysteine and phenylalanine, the CDR3 has 14 amino acids. Kept here is only the CDR3 DNA, which spans 42 bases and is read in frame from base 1. V is cut by 4 bases and J by 3 bases, and the space between the germline ends is 10 bases. This entry comes from a study of beta chain features in type 1 diabetes (dated by TCRdb to 2017 to 2018). The study in broad terms: Mean age, gender distribution, total cell number and subset yield were not different between patients and healthy donors. A total of 85 million to 140 million sorted cells were examined across all samples, and a strong correlation was observed between cell number per subset and RNA yield. In the study, TCRB repertoires of sorted circulating CD4+ T cell subsets from recently diagnosed type 1 diabetes patients were compared with those of matched healthy donors. Whereas all 30 or so donors provided naive and central memory subsets, regulatory and stem cell-like memory subsets were isolated from just 8 patients and roughly eight healthy donors.

Paper-wide results and their limitations: A moderate but significant shortening of TCRB CDR3 length was observed in type 1 diabetes patients in all four CD4+ subsets. PCR may preferentially amplify shorter templates, but because patient and control samples were amplified and corrected together, any resulting skew would affect both groups equally. At VDJ recombination sites, patients with type 1 diabetes made fewer insertions and deleted more nucleotides, a pattern implying thymic rearrangement abnormalities. Naive, central memory and regulatory TCRB repertoires appeared to be more similar among patients than among healthy donors. Sequencing cDNA rather than genomic DNA could over-represent highly expressing activated cells, although activation and CD3 levels did not differ between groups. HLA sub-analyses involved small numbers of individuals, so any influence of HLA type on TCRB rearrangement remained unresolved.

Source material: central memory CD4+ T cells from blood. The TCR comes from a woman aged 40 to 50 with type 1 diabetes. The V and J segments used are TRBV28 and TRBJ1-5; 6 matching bases give a weak D call of TRBD1. The DNA sequence follows: TGTGCCAGCAGTTCCGGACAGATCAATCAGCCCCAGCATTTT. It translates to CASSSGQINQPQHF. Outside the CDR3, residues come from the reference TRBV28 and TRBJ1-5 proteins, so the full variable domain is: DVKVTQSSRYLVKRTGEKVFLECVQDMDHENMFWYRQDPGLGLRLIYFSYDVKMKEKGDIPEGYSVSREKKERFSLILESASTNQTSMYLCASSSGQINQPQHFGDGTRLSIL.